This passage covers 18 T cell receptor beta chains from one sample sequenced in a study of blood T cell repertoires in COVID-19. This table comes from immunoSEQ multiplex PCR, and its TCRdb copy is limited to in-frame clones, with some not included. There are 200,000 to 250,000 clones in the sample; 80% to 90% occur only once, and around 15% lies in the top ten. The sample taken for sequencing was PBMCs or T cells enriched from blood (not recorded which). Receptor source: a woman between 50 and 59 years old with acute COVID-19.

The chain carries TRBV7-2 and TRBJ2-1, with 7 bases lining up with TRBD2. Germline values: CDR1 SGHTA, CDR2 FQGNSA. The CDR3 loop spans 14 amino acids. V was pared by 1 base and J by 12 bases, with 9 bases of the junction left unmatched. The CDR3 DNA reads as TGTGCCAGCAGCTTAGTTTCAGCCCCGGGGGGGCAGTTCTTC. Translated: CASSLVSAPGGQFF.

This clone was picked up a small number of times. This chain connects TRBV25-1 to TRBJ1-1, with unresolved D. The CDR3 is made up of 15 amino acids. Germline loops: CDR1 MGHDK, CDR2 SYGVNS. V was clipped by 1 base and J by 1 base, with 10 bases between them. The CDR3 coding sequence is TGTGCCAGCAGTGAATCGGCCGGAGGGAACACTGAAGCTTTCTTT. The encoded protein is CASSESAGGNTEAFF.

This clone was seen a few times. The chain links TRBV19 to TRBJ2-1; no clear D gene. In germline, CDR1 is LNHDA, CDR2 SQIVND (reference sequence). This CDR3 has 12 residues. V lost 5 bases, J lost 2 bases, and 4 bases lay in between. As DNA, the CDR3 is TGTGCCAGTAGTCTAACCTACAATGAGCAGTTCTTC. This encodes CASSLTYNEQFF.

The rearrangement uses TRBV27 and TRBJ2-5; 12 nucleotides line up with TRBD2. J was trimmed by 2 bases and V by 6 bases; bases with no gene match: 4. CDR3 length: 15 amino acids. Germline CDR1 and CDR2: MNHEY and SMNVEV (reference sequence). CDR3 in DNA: TGTGCCAGCAGAAGACTAGCGGGAGTGCAAGAGACCCAGTACTTC. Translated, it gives CASRRLAGVQETQYF.

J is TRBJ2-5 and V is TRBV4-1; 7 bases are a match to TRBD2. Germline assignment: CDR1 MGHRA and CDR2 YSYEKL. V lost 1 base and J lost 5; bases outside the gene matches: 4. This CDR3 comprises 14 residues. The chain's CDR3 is CASSQGGSGETQYF. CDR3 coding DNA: TGCGCCAGCAGCCAAGGCGGGAGCGGGGAGACCCAGTACTTC.

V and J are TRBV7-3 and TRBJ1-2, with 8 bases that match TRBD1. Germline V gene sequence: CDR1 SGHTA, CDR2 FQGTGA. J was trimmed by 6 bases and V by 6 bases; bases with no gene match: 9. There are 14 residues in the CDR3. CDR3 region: CASSPQGALNGYTF. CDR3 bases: TGTGCCAGCAGTCCTCAGGGGGCCCTAAATGGCTACACCTTC.

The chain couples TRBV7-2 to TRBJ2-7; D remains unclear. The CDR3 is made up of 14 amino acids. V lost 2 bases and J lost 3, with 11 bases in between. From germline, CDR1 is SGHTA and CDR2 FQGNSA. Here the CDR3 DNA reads TGTGCCAGCAGCTTAAAGAACTCGTTCTACGAGCAGTACTTC. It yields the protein CASSLKNSFYEQYF.

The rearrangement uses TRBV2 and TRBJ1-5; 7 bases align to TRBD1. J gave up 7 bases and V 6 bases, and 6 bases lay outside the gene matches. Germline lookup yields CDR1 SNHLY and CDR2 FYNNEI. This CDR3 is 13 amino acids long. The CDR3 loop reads CASSATGYQPQHF. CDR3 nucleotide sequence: TGTGCCAGCAGCGCGACAGGGTACCAGCCCCAGCATTTT.

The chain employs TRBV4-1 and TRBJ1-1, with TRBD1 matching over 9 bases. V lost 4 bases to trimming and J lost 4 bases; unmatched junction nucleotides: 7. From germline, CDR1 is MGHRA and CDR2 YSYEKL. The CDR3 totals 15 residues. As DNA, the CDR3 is TGCGCCAGCAGCCGGGGACAGGGTCCCCGCACTGAAGCTTTCTTT. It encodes CASSRGQGPRTEAFF.

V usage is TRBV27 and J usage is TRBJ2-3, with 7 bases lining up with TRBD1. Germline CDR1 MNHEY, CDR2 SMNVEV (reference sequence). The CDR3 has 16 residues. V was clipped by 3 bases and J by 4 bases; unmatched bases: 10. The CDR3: CASSFGPDRWADTQYF. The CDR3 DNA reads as TGTGCCAGCAGTTTCGGCCCGGACAGGTGGGCAGATACGCAGTATTTT.

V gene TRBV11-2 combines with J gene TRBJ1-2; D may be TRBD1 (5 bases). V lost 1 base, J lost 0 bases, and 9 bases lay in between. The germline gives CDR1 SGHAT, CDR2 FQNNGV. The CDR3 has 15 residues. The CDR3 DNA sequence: TGTGCCAGCAGCTTAGTAGCACAGGCTAACTATGGCTACACCTTC. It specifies CASSLVAQANYGYTF.

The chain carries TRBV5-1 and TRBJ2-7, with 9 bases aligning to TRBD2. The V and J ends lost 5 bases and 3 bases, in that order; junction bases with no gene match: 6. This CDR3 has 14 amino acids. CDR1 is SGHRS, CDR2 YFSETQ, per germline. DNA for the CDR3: TGCGCCAGCAGATACGGGACTAGCTACTACGAGCAGTACTTC. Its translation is CASRYGTSYYEQYF.

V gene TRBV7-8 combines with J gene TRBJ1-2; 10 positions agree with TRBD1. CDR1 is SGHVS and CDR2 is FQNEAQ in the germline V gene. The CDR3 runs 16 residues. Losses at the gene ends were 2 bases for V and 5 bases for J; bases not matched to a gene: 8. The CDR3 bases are TGTGCCAGCAGCTTAAGGGGACAGGGGAATTCATATGGCTACACCTTC. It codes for CASSLRGQGNSYGYTF.

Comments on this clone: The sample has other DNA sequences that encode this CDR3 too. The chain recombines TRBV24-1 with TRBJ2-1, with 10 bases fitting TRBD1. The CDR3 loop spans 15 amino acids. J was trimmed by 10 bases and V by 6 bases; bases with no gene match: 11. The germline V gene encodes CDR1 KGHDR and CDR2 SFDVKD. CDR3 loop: CATSSGTGARREQFF. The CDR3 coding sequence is TGTGCCACCAGTTCCGGGACAGGGGCGCGAAGGGAGCAGTTCTTC.

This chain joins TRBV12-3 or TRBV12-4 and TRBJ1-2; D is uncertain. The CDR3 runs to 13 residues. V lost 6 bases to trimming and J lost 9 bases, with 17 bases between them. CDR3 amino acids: CASSFQSPRSYTF. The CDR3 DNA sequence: TGTGCCAGCAGCTTCCAGTCTCCGAGGAGCTACACCTTC.

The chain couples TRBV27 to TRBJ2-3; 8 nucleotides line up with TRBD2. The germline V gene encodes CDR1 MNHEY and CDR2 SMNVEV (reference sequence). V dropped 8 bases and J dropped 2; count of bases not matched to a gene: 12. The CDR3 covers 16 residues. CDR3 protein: CASRAELAEFTDTQYF. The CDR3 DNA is TGTGCCAGCCGCGCCGAACTAGCGGAGTTCACAGATACGCAGTATTTT.

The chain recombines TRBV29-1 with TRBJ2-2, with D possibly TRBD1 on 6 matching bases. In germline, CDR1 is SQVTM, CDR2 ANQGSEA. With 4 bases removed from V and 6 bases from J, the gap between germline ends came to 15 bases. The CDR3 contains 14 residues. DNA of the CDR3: TGCAGCGTTGGGACAGACTGGAGGTCCGGGGAGCTGTTTTTT. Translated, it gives CSVGTDWRSGELFF.

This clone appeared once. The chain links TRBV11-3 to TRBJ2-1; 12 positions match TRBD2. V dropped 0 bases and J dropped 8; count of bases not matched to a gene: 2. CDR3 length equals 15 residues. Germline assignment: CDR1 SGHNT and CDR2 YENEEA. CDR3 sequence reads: CASSLDGTSGYEQFF. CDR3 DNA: TGTGCCAGCAGCTTAGACGGGACTAGCGGGTATGAGCAGTTCTTC.